The 5 T cell receptor beta chains below come from one sample, sequenced in a study of shared clonotypes between healthy human individuals. This table comes from immunoSEQ multiplex PCR, and its TCRdb copy is limited to in-frame clones, with some not included. The data show roughly 500,000 clones, around four fifths seen once. Sequenced material: PBMCs. All receptors derive from a woman aged 40 to 50 in good health. Some clones in this sample may be carry-over from other donors' samples.

Written as DNA, the CDR3 is TGTGCCAGCTCACCAAGCTCAACAGGGGGAGAGACCCAGTACTTC. Encoded protein: CASSPSSTGGETQYF. The gene calls are TRBV18 and TRBJ2-5; 8 bases match TRBD1. J gave up 4 bases and V 2 bases, and 6 bases lay outside the gene matches. The CDR3 sequence is 15 residues long. Germline assignment: CDR1 KGHSH and CDR2 LQKENI.

On this clone: A read error is likely here: a far larger clone is one base away. Here the CDR3 omits its conserved ending phenylalanine or tryptophan, so a read error is the likely source. The chain couples TRBV7-8 to TRBJ2-7; D is unclear. With 6 bases removed from V and 2 bases from J, the gap between germline ends came to 17 bases. The CDR3 is made up of 15 amino acids. Germline lookup yields CDR1 SGHVS and CDR2 FQNEAQ. CDR3 in amino acids: CASSFLRYSPYEQYS. CDR3 in DNA: TGTGCCAGCAGTTTCCTCCGCTACTCACCCTACGAGCAGTACTCC.

This chain uses TRBV6-6 with TRBJ1-5; a weak D match, TRBD1 (6 bases). The V and J ends lost 5 bases and 12 bases respectively, with 23 bases between them. CDR3 length: 15 amino acids. Per germline, CDR1 MNHNY and CDR2 SVGAGI (reference sequence). The CDR3: CASSMTGTPVRRQHF. The CDR3 DNA is TGTGCCAGCAGTATGACCGGGACACCGGTGCGTCGCCAGCATTTT.

V gene TRBV10-2 combines with J gene TRBJ2-2; 8 positions match TRBD1. The CDR3 contains 14 residues. The germline V gene has CDR1 WSHSY and CDR2 SAAADI. The V segment lost 6 bases and the J segment 4 bases; nucleotides outside the gene matches: 4. This chain's CDR3 is CASRRTGSTGELFF. As DNA, the CDR3 is TGCGCCAGCAGGAGGACAGGGTCCACCGGGGAGCTGTTTTTT.

The rearrangement links TRBV11-2 to TRBJ2-1; no reliable D call. With 5 bases removed from V and 8 bases from J, the gap between germline ends came to 13 bases. CDR3 length: 13 residues. Germline V gene data show CDR1 as SGHAT and CDR2 as FQNNGV. The CDR3 bases are TGTGCCAGCAGCCCCGAAGATGCCCATGAGCAGTTCTTC. As protein: CASSPEDAHEQFF. The whole variable domain, remainder taken from reference TRBV11-2 and TRBJ2-1, is EAGVAQSPRYKIIEKRQSVAFWCNPISGHATLYWYQQILGQGPKLLIQFQNNGVVDDSQLPKDRFSAERLKGVDSTLKIQPAKLEDSAVYLCASSPEDAHEQFFGPGTRLTVL.